The following is a TCR beta chain sequence with its context. This receptor's antigen is unknown. No clone much larger than this one lies a single base away; base qualities are absent. Libraries were built with the immunoSEQ multiplex PCR assay. TCRdb's version of the immuneACCESS table is confined to in-frame rearrangements and falls short of the full clone set. An unresolved V gene accounts for under half of the shortfall where checked; the remainder is of unknown origin. A total of roughly 30,000 clones appear in this sample, 70% to 90% of them only once. Clones ranked in the top ten supply approximately 0.76% of the sample. These data originate in a study of T cell changes during pregnancy in multiple sclerosis (dated by TCRdb to between 2018 and 2021). Notes on the research overall: In women with multiple sclerosis, the researchers looked at how the T cell repertoire shifted as pregnancy progressed.

The sample consisted of CD4+ T cells from peripheral blood mononuclear cells, taken in the first trimester of pregnancy. This receptor was obtained from a female donor in good health, enrolled as a control in a pregnancy study.

The encoded CDR3 is CASSTVGGNQPQHF. The DNA reads as follows: TGTGCCAGTAGTACCGTGGGGGGGAATCAGCCCCAGCATTTT. Rearrangement joined TRBV19 to TRBJ1-5; TRBD1 is a weak D gene call, 5 bases matching. As encoded in the germline V gene (reference sequence), CDR1 is LNHDA while CDR2 is SQIVND. Measured from the cysteine to the phenylalanine, the CDR3 is 14 residues long. Only the CDR3 DNA stays, 42 bases, in frame from base 1. The junction shows trimming of 4 bases on V and 4 bases on J, plus 11 bases between the germline ends.